These 14 T cell receptor beta chains share one sample of origin, sequenced in a study of cytomegalovirus exposure and HLA in healthy donors. PCR was performed using 60 Vbeta and 13 Jbeta primers. Some clones are missing from TCRdb's copy, which holds only in-frame ones; the method was immunoSEQ multiplex PCR. Of 110,000 to 150,000 clones listed, 70% to 85% are singletons. The sample was PBMCs. These receptors all stem from a woman in her fifties or sixties in good health and CMV-seropositive.

This clone was observed once. The rearrangement links TRBV6-5 to TRBJ2-4; unclear D gene. CDR1 is MNHEY, CDR2 SVGAGI, per germline. The V and J ends lost 3 bases and 1 base respectively, with 10 bases between them. There are 15 residues in the CDR3. CDR3 region: CASSYLTGAKNIQYF. In DNA, the CDR3 is TGTGCCAGCAGTTATTTGACCGGGGCCAAAAACATTCAGTACTTC.

The chain recombines TRBV6-5 with TRBJ2-7, with TRBD1 matching over 9 bases. Germline lookup yields CDR1 MNHEY and CDR2 SVGAGI. The CDR3 runs to 14 residues. V trimming: 5 bases; J trimming: 3 bases; junction bases outside the gene matches: 5. CDR3 loop: CASSTGTGSYEQYF. The CDR3 nucleotides read TGTGCCAGCAGTACCGGGACAGGGAGCTACGAGCAGTACTTC.

The J gene is TRBJ1-4, the V gene TRBV28; possibly TRBD1 for D (5 bases). Germline CDR1 is MDHEN and CDR2 is SYDVKM. Trimming stripped 5 bases from V and 1 base from J, with 11 bases between. This CDR3 has 15 residues. The CDR3 protein is CASSPLGETNEKLFF. In nucleotides, the CDR3 is TGTGCCAGCAGTCCCCTAGGGGAAACTAATGAAAAACTGTTTTTT.

The chain combines TRBV7-2 with TRBJ1-3; D possibly corresponds to TRBD1 (5 bases). Germline lookup yields CDR1 SGHTA and CDR2 FQGNSA. Trimming shortened V by 5 bases and J by 0 bases, and 17 bases separated the two germline ends. The CDR3 sequence is 17 residues long. CDR3 in amino acids: CASSPPQGRSSGNTIYF. The CDR3 coding sequence is TGTGCCAGCAGCCCCCCGCAGGGCAGATCCTCTGGAAACACCATATATTTT.

The genes are TRBV4-1 and TRBJ2-3, with 9 bases matching TRBD2. With 4 bases clipped from V and 3 bases from J, the junction kept 5 bases outside the gene matches. The CDR3 contains 15 residues. Germline V gives CDR1 MGHRA, CDR2 YSYEKL. CDR3 DNA: TGCGCCAGCAGCCCGCAGGGACTAGCTACAGATACGCAGTATTTT. It is translated as CASSPQGLATDTQYF.

The chain joins TRBV4-3 to TRBJ1-4; D unclear. Looked up from germline, CDR1 is LGHNA and CDR2 is YSLEER. The length of the CDR3 is 17 residues. Trimming pared 0 bases from V and 0 bases from J, leaving 11 bases between. The CDR3 DNA sequence: TGCGCCAGCAGCCAAGATCCCCCCGGTTCAACTAATGAAAAACTGTTTTTT. Its protein is CASSQDPPGSTNEKLFF.

J is TRBJ2-5 and V is TRBV5-4, with TRBD2 as a possible D gene (6 bases). Trimming cost V 4 bases and J 7 bases, with 20 bases left between them. The germline CDR1 and CDR2 sequences are SGHNT and YYREEE (reference sequence). This CDR3 region has 15 residues. The CDR3 nucleotides read TGTGCCAGCAGCCTAGTGAGTGCGGGGCCCGGGACCCAGTACTTC. This gives the protein CASSLVSAGPGTQYF.

The V and J genes are TRBV7-8 and TRBJ2-7, with 7 bases lining up with TRBD2. CDR1 SGHVS and CDR2 FQNEAQ come from the germline V gene. The J segment lost 4 bases and the V segment lost 5 bases, leaving 8 bases of the junction unmatched. This CDR3 is 14 amino acids long. CDR3 protein: CASSTRTRRYEQYF. CDR3 in DNA: TGTGCCAGCAGCACCAGGACTAGGAGGTACGAGCAGTACTTC. Full variable domain (outside the CDR3, taken from reference TRBV7-8 and TRBJ2-7): GAGVSQSPRYKVAKRGQDVALRCDPISGHVSLFWYQQALGQGPEFLTYFQNEAQLDKSGLPSDRFFAERPEGSVSTLKIQRTQQEDSAVYLCASSTRTRRYEQYFGPGTRLTVT.

This clone has only one observation. The V gene is TRBV30, the J gene TRBJ2-5; D possibly corresponds to TRBD2 (5 bases). V dropped 3 bases and J dropped 0 bases, with 8 bases sitting between them. Germline CDR1 GTSNPN, CDR2 SVGIG (reference sequence). The CDR3 totals 13 residues. In nucleotides, the CDR3 is TGTGCCTGGAGAAGGCGGGACCAAGAGACCCAGTACTTC. This codes for CAWRRRDQETQYF.

This CDR3 is CASSYGDEQFF. DNA for the CDR3: TGTGCCAGCAGTTACGGAGATGAGCAGTTCTTC. This chain joins TRBV6-5 and TRBJ2-1; D is unresolved. With 2 bases removed from V and 8 bases from J, the gap between germline ends came to 4 bases. CDR3 length: 11 amino acids. Per germline, CDR1 MNHEY and CDR2 SVGAGI.

This rearrangement joins TRBV5-1 to TRBJ2-3, with 8 bases matching TRBD2. CDR1 is SGHRS and CDR2 is YFSETQ in the germline V gene. The CDR3 runs 16 residues. J was trimmed by 4 bases and V by 4 bases; bases with no gene match: 11. CDR3 region: CASSPRGAGVADTQYF. The CDR3 region has the DNA TGCGCCAGCAGCCCCCGGGGAGCGGGGGTAGCAGATACGCAGTATTTT.

The chain has TRBV27 and TRBJ1-5; TRBD1 agrees at 7 bases. Losses at the gene ends were 9 bases for V and 9 bases for J; bases not matched to a gene: 14. This CDR3 region has 14 residues. Germline assignment: CDR1 MNHEY and CDR2 SMNVEV (reference sequence). In DNA, the CDR3 is TGTGCCAGAAAGACAGGGCCTCGCGGACGGCCCCAGCATTTT. Translating gives CARKTGPRGRPQHF.

The rearrangement joins TRBV5-6 to TRBJ2-5; the match to TRBD2 covers 11 bases. The CDR3 totals 16 residues. Trimming removed 4 bases from V and 2 bases from J; junction bases left unmatched: 7. The germline V gene has CDR1 SGHDT and CDR2 YYEEEE. CDR3: CASSVLLAGEQETQYF. CDR3 sequence (DNA): TGTGCCAGCAGCGTATTACTAGCGGGGGAACAAGAGACCCAGTACTTC.

V usage is TRBV12-5 and J usage is TRBJ2-5; 11 bases align to TRBD2. Germline CDR1 and CDR2: LGHNT and FRNRAP. The CDR3 runs 15 residues. With V trimmed by 3 bases and J by 3 bases, 3 bases remained unmatched. The CDR3, as DNA: TGTGCTAGTGGTTTTATGACTAGCGGGGAAGAGACCCAGTACTTC. Its translation: CASGFMTSGEETQYF.